Listed below are T cell receptor beta chains from one sample, sequenced in a study of shared clonotypes between healthy human individuals. TCRdb keeps only in-frame clones here, not all; method: immunoSEQ multiplex PCR. Of around 2,000,000 clones listed, 85% to 95% are singletons. Sequencing was done on a sample of naive CD4+ T cells sorted from blood. The receptors come from a man aged 18 to 29 in good health. Both conserved end residues are part of each CDR3. A D gene is named only where the DNA matches it firmly. Rows give clone size only sometimes, using once, few, many, or a class for an expanded clone.

v_gene: TRBV6-6; j_gene: TRBJ1-6; abundance: NA; len: 14; d_gene: NA; CDR3aa: CASRNRDNYSPLHF; CDR3nt: TGTGCCAGCAGGAACCGGGACAACTATTCACCCCTCCACTTT
v_gene: TRBV28; j_gene: TRBJ2-7; abundance: NA; len: 15; d_gene: TRBD1; CDR3aa: CASSSPTGSRGEQYF; CDR3nt: TGTGCCAGCAGTTCCCCGACAGGGTCGAGGGGCGAGCAGTACTTC
v_gene: TRBV6-6; j_gene: TRBJ1-2; abundance: NA; len: 14; d_gene: TRBD1; CDR3aa: CASRPGQGRYGYTF; CDR3nt: TGTGCCAGCAGACCTGGACAGGGAAGGTATGGCTACACCTTC
v_gene: TRBV7-2; j_gene: TRBJ2-7; abundance: NA; len: 15; d_gene: TRBD1; CDR3aa: CASSPQGVLTYEQYF; CDR3nt: TGTGCCAGCAGCCCTCAGGGGGTCTTAACCTACGAGCAGTACTTC
v_gene: TRBV6-6; j_gene: TRBJ2-7; abundance: NA; len: 14; d_gene: TRBD1; CDR3aa: CATTTQGAGYEQYF; CDR3nt: TGTGCCACCACGACGCAGGGGGCAGGCTACGAGCAGTACTTC
v_gene: TRBV6-6; j_gene: TRBJ2-2; abundance: NA; len: 16; d_gene: TRBD2; CDR3aa: CATRASGTPNTGELFF; CDR3nt: TGTGCCACCCGAGCCAGCGGGACCCCGAACACCGGGGAGCTGTTTTTT
v_gene: TRBV7-7; j_gene: TRBJ2-1; abundance: NA; len: 16; d_gene: TRBD2; CDR3aa: CASSMRTSGGFNEQFF; CDR3nt: TGTGCTAGCAGCATGAGGACTAGCGGGGGCTTCAATGAGCAGTTCTTC
v_gene: TRBV9; j_gene: TRBJ2-7; abundance: NA; len: 17; d_gene: NA; CDR3aa: CASSKRGDTSSFGEQYF; CDR3nt: TGTGCCAGCAGCAAAAGGGGGGACACATCCTCGTTCGGGGAGCAGTACTTC
v_gene: TRBV5-6; j_gene: TRBJ2-2; abundance: few; len: 16; d_gene: TRBD1; CDR3aa: CASSHWQGVGTGELFF; CDR3nt: TGTGCCAGCAGCCATTGGCAGGGGGTGGGCACCGGGGAGCTGTTTTTT
v_gene: TRBV7-2; j_gene: TRBJ2-7; abundance: NA; len: 15; d_gene: TRBD2; CDR3aa: CASSYRLAGPYEQYF; CDR3nt: TGTGCCAGCAGCTATCGACTAGCGGGTCCCTACGAGCAGTACTTC
v_gene: TRBV2; j_gene: TRBJ2-7; abundance: NA; len: 12; d_gene: NA; CDR3aa: CASRVRAYEQYF; CDR3nt: TGTGCCAGCAGGGTCCGAGCCTACGAGCAGTACTTC
v_gene: TRBV19; j_gene: TRBJ1-6; abundance: NA; len: 17; d_gene: NA; CDR3aa: CASSIVGGPLDNSPLHF; CDR3nt: TGTGCCAGTAGTATAGTCGGGGGGCCACTGGATAATTCACCCCTCCACTTT
v_gene: TRBV5-1; j_gene: TRBJ1-1; abundance: NA; len: 14; d_gene: NA; CDR3aa: CASSLAPSNTEAFF; CDR3nt: TGCGCCAGCAGCTTGGCCCCGTCGAACACTGAAGCTTTCTTT
v_gene: TRBV18; j_gene: TRBJ2-5; abundance: NA; len: 15; d_gene: NA; CDR3aa: CASSPQEVSQETQYF; CDR3nt: TGTGCCAGCTCACCGCAAGAGGTTTCCCAAGAGACCCAGTACTTC
v_gene: TRBV18; j_gene: TRBJ2-1; abundance: NA; len: 17; d_gene: TRBD2; CDR3aa: CASSPFLGGGASNEQFF; CDR3nt: TGTGCCAGCTCACCATTTCTGGGCGGGGGGGCTTCCAATGAGCAGTTCTTC
v_gene: TRBV7-9; j_gene: TRBJ1-2; abundance: NA; len: 16; d_gene: NA; CDR3aa: CASSLPTVGGRDGYTF; CDR3nt: TGTGCCAGCAGCTTACCCACAGTGGGGGGAAGGGATGGCTACACCTTC
v_gene: TRBV6-6; j_gene: TRBJ2-7; abundance: NA; len: 12; d_gene: NA; CDR3aa: CASSPDNYEQYF; CDR3nt: TGTGCCAGCAGCCCCGATAATTACGAGCAGTACTTC
v_gene: TRBV18; j_gene: TRBJ2-7; abundance: NA; len: 16; d_gene: NA; CDR3aa: CASSPVDQGYSYEQYF; CDR3nt: TGTGCCAGCTCACCAGTGGATCAAGGGTACAGCTACGAGCAGTACTTC
v_gene: TRBV19; j_gene: TRBJ2-7; abundance: NA; len: 13; d_gene: NA; CDR3aa: CASSGDAAYEQYF; CDR3nt: TGTGCCAGTAGTGGGGACGCAGCCTACGAGCAGTACTTC
v_gene: TRBV21-1; j_gene: TRBJ2-1; abundance: once; len: 18; d_gene: NA; CDR3aa: CASSKLFRGPNLLGEQFF; CDR3nt: TGTGCCAGCAGCAAACTTTTCCGGGGCCCCAACCTGCTGGGTGAGCAGTTCTTC
v_gene: TRBV6-5; j_gene: TRBJ1-2; abundance: NA; len: 12; d_gene: NA; CDR3aa: CASSYGPHGYTF; CDR3nt: TGTGCCAGCAGTTACGGCCCGCATGGCTACACCTTC
v_gene: TRBV11-2; j_gene: TRBJ2-5; abundance: NA; len: 13; d_gene: NA; CDR3aa: CASTGGVRETQYF; CDR3nt: TGTGCCAGCACCGGCGGGGTTCGGGAGACCCAGTACTTC
v_gene: TRBV2; j_gene: TRBJ2-7; abundance: NA; len: 17; d_gene: TRBD1; CDR3aa: CASSELARDRGVEEQYF; CDR3nt: TGTGCCAGCAGTGAATTGGCTAGGGACAGGGGGGTAGAAGAGCAGTACTTC
v_gene: TRBV5-7; j_gene: TRBJ2-7; abundance: NA; len: 14; d_gene: NA; CDR3aa: CASSLGDFSYEQYF; CDR3nt: TGTGCCAGCAGCTTGGGAGACTTCTCCTACGAGCAGTACTTC
v_gene: TRBV30; j_gene: TRBJ1-5; abundance: NA; len: 16; d_gene: TRBD1; CDR3aa: CAWSSRTGLSNQPQHF; CDR3nt: TGTGCCTGGAGTTCTAGGACAGGGCTTAGCAATCAGCCCCAGCATTTT
v_gene: TRBV2; j_gene: TRBJ1-5; abundance: NA; len: 15; d_gene: TRBD1; CDR3aa: CASSNTGQGNQPQHF; CDR3nt: TGTGCCAGCAGCAACACAGGACAGGGCAATCAGCCCCAGCATTTT
v_gene: TRBV28; j_gene: TRBJ2-5; abundance: NA; len: 14; d_gene: TRBD2; CDR3aa: CASTTSGGAETQYF; CDR3nt: TGTGCCAGCACAACTAGCGGGGGGGCAGAGACCCAGTACTTC
v_gene: TRBV18; j_gene: TRBJ1-2; abundance: once; len: 14; d_gene: NA; CDR3aa: CASSPGVENYGYTF; CDR3nt: TGTGCCAGCTCACCGGGGGTAGAAAACTATGGCTACACCTTC
v_gene: TRBV10-2; j_gene: TRBJ1-3; abundance: NA; len: 14; d_gene: NA; CDR3aa: CASKSSGTGNTIYF; CDR3nt: TGCGCCAGCAAAAGTTCAGGGACCGGAAACACCATATATTTT
v_gene: TRBV10-2; j_gene: TRBJ2-7; abundance: NA; len: 14; d_gene: TRBD2; CDR3aa: CASRIAGGPYEQYF; CDR3nt: TGCGCCAGCCGCATAGCGGGGGGGCCCTACGAGCAGTACTTC
v_gene: TRBV7-6; j_gene: TRBJ2-7; abundance: NA; len: 16; d_gene: NA; CDR3aa: CASSLDGLLPLYEQYF; CDR3nt: TGTGCCAGCAGCTTAGATGGCCTTCTGCCCCTCTACGAGCAGTACTTC
v_gene: TRBV27; j_gene: TRBJ1-2; abundance: once; len: 15; d_gene: TRBD1; CDR3aa: CASSSPGQGNYGYTF; CDR3nt: TGTGCCAGCAGTTCTCCGGGACAGGGAAACTATGGCTACACCTTC
v_gene: TRBV18; j_gene: TRBJ1-6; abundance: NA; len: 16; d_gene: NA; CDR3aa: CASSLFQGTGYSPLHF; CDR3nt: TGTGCCAGCTCACTTTTCCAAGGGACGGGCTATTCACCCCTCCACTTT
v_gene: TRBV6-5; j_gene: TRBJ1-2; abundance: NA; len: 13; d_gene: NA; CDR3aa: CASRSDRAYGYTF; CDR3nt: TGTGCCAGCAGATCGGACAGAGCCTATGGCTACACCTTC
v_gene: TRBV10-3; j_gene: TRBJ1-5; abundance: NA; len: 17; d_gene: TRBD1; CDR3aa: CAISERSTGASNQPQHF; CDR3nt: TGTGCCATCAGTGAACGTTCCACAGGGGCCAGCAATCAGCCCCAGCATTTT
v_gene: TRBV10-3; j_gene: TRBJ1-4; abundance: NA; len: 14; d_gene: NA; CDR3aa: CAIRGQTQGEKLFF; CDR3nt: TGTGCCATCAGAGGACAGACACAAGGTGAAAAACTGTTTTTT
v_gene: TRBV7-9; j_gene: TRBJ2-7; abundance: NA; len: 13; d_gene: TRBD1; CDR3aa: CASSLLQGGEQYF; CDR3nt: TGTGCCAGCAGCTTGCTACAGGGGGGCGAGCAGTACTTC
v_gene: TRBV9; j_gene: TRBJ2-5; abundance: NA; len: 13; d_gene: NA; CDR3aa: CASSVGAVETQYF; CDR3nt: TGTGCCAGCAGCGTAGGGGCAGTCGAGACCCAGTACTTC
v_gene: TRBV14; j_gene: TRBJ1-6; abundance: NA; len: 13; d_gene: NA; CDR3aa: CASSRQINSPLHF; CDR3nt: TGTGCCAGCAGCCGTCAAATTAACTCACCCCTCCACTTT
v_gene: TRBV27; j_gene: TRBJ2-7; abundance: NA; len: 17; d_gene: NA; CDR3aa: CASSSPLVGSQTYEQYF; CDR3nt: TGTGCCAGCAGTTCGCCCTTGGTCGGGAGCCAAACCTACGAGCAGTACTTC
v_gene: TRBV2; j_gene: TRBJ1-2; abundance: NA; len: 13; d_gene: NA; CDR3aa: CASSEVGLTGYTF; CDR3nt: TGTGCCAGCAGTGAAGTGGGGTTGACTGGCTACACCTTC
v_gene: TRBV6-6; j_gene: TRBJ1-3; abundance: NA; len: 16; d_gene: NA; CDR3aa: CASSYPIGQSGNTIYF; CDR3nt: TGTGCCAGCAGTTACCCAATCGGACAGTCTGGAAACACCATATATTTT
v_gene: TRBV5-1; j_gene: TRBJ1-5; abundance: NA; len: 14; d_gene: NA; CDR3aa: CASSLAGDNQPQHF; CDR3nt: TGCGCCAGCAGCTTGGCAGGGGATAATCAGCCCCAGCATTTT
v_gene: TRBV4-2; j_gene: TRBJ2-5; abundance: NA; len: 13; d_gene: NA; CDR3aa: CASSQDYQETQYF; CDR3nt: TGTGCCAGCAGCCAAGACTATCAAGAGACCCAGTACTTC
v_gene: TRBV4-1; j_gene: TRBJ2-5; abundance: NA; len: 16; d_gene: NA; CDR3aa: CASDTPLGFGEETQYF; CDR3nt: TGCGCCAGCGACACCCCACTCGGGTTTGGAGAAGAGACCCAGTACTTC
v_gene: TRBV11-2; j_gene: TRBJ1-1; abundance: NA; len: 12; d_gene: NA; CDR3aa: CASSPQSPEAFF; CDR3nt: TGTGCCAGCAGCCCCCAATCACCTGAAGCTTTCTTT
v_gene: TRBV7-2; j_gene: TRBJ2-7; abundance: NA; len: 15; d_gene: NA; CDR3aa: CASSPAANEVYEQYF; CDR3nt: TGTGCCAGCAGCCCGGCAGCGAATGAGGTCTACGAGCAGTACTTC
v_gene: TRBV2; j_gene: TRBJ2-5; abundance: NA; len: 13; d_gene: NA; CDR3aa: CASNTQRQETQYF; CDR3nt: TGTGCCAGCAACACCCAGAGACAAGAGACCCAGTACTTC
v_gene: TRBV5-4; j_gene: TRBJ2-2; abundance: once; len: 18; d_gene: NA; CDR3aa: CASSTVSGRGPNTGELFF; CDR3nt: TGTGCCAGCAGCACCGTGTCCGGGCGGGGGCCAAACACCGGGGAGCTGTTTTTT
v_gene: TRBV2; j_gene: TRBJ2-7; abundance: NA; len: 13; d_gene: TRBD2; CDR3aa: CASSIAGLGEQYF; CDR3nt: TGTGCCAGCAGTATAGCGGGGCTGGGGGAGCAGTACTTC
v_gene: TRBV5-6; j_gene: TRBJ2-3; abundance: NA; len: 13; d_gene: NA; CDR3aa: CASSLRTTDTQYF; CDR3nt: TGTGCCAGCAGCTTGAGGACCACAGATACGCAGTATTTT
v_gene: TRBV18; j_gene: TRBJ2-2; abundance: NA; len: 13; d_gene: NA; CDR3aa: CASSPGSTGELFF; CDR3nt: TGTGCCAGCTCACCAGGGTCGACCGGGGAGCTGTTTTTT
v_gene: TRBV2; j_gene: TRBJ2-5; abundance: NA; len: 15; d_gene: NA; CDR3aa: CASRRIRDNQETQYF; CDR3nt: TGTGCCAGCAGGCGAATCCGGGACAACCAAGAGACCCAGTACTTC
v_gene: TRBV7-9; j_gene: TRBJ1-2; abundance: NA; len: 15; d_gene: NA; CDR3aa: CASSLAQGTSRGYTF; CDR3nt: TGTGCCAGCAGCTTAGCCCAGGGGACGTCTCGGGGCTACACCTTC
v_gene: TRBV6-6; j_gene: TRBJ1-1; abundance: NA; len: 13; d_gene: NA; CDR3aa: CASNSVGSTEAFF; CDR3nt: TGTGCCAGCAACTCGGTGGGGTCGACTGAAGCTTTCTTT
v_gene: TRBV4-1; j_gene: TRBJ2-5; abundance: once; len: 15; d_gene: NA; CDR3aa: CASSQDAQGGGTQYF; CDR3nt: TGCGCCAGCAGCCAAGATGCACAGGGTGGTGGGACCCAGTACTTC
v_gene: TRBV19; j_gene: TRBJ2-2; abundance: NA; len: 14; d_gene: NA; CDR3aa: CASIRTSNTGELFF; CDR3nt: TGTGCCAGTATTAGGACATCGAACACCGGGGAGCTGTTTTTT
v_gene: TRBV29-1; j_gene: TRBJ1-1; abundance: NA; len: 15; d_gene: TRBD1; CDR3aa: CSVSGTGGKNTEAFF; CDR3nt: TGCAGCGTTTCCGGGACAGGGGGCAAGAACACTGAAGCTTTCTTT
v_gene: TRBV7-2; j_gene: TRBJ2-7; abundance: NA; len: 13; d_gene: NA; CDR3aa: CASSFGGTYEQYF; CDR3nt: TGTGCCAGCAGCTTTGGTGGAACCTACGAGCAGTACTTC
v_gene: TRBV5-6; j_gene: TRBJ2-7; abundance: NA; len: 16; d_gene: TRBD2; CDR3aa: CASSMGTSGRYYEQYF; CDR3nt: TGTGCCAGCAGCATGGGGACTAGCGGGAGATATTACGAGCAGTACTTC